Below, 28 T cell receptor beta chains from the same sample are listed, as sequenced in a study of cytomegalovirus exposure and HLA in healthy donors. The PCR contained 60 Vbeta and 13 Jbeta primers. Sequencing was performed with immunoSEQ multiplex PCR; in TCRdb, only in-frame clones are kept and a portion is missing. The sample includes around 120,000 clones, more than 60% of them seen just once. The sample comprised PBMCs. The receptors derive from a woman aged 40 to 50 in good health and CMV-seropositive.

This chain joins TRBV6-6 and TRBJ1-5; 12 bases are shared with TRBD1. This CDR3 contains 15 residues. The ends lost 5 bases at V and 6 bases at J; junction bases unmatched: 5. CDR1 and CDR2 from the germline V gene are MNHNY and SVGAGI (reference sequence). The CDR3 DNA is TGTGCCAGCAGTCTGGGACAGGGGGCCGTTCAGCCCCAGCATTTT. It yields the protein CASSLGQGAVQPQHF.

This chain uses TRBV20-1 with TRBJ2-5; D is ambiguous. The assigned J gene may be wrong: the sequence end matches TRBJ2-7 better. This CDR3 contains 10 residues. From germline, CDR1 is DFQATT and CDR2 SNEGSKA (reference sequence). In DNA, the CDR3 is TGCAGTGCTAGTTCCTACGAGCAGTACTTC. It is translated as CSASSYEQYF.

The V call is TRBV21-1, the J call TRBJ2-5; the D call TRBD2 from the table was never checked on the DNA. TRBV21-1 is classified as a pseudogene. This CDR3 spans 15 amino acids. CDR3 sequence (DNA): TGTGCCAGCAGCAAAGGGGGGGGGCAGAAGGAGACCCAGTACTTC. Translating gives CASSKGGGQKETQYF.

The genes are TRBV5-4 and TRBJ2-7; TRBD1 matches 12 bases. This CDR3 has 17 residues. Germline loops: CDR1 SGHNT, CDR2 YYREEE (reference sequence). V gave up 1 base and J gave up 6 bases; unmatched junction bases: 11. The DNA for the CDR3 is TGTGCCAGCAGCTTGACGGGACAGGGGGCTATTCGGGGCGAGCAGTACTTC. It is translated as CASSLTGQGAIRGEQYF. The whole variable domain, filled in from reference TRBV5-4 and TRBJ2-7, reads ETGVTQSPTHLIKTRGQQVTLRCSSQSGHNTVSWYQQALGQGPQFIFQYYREEENGRGNFPPRFSGLQFPNYSSELNVNALELDDSALYLCASSLTGQGAIRGEQYFGPGTRLTVT.

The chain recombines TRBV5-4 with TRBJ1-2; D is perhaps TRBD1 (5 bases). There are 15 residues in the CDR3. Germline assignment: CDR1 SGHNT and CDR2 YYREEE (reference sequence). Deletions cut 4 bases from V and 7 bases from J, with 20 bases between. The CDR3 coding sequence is TGTGCCAGCAGCCGCCAGGGTAACCCTATTCTTGGCTACACCTTC. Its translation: CASSRQGNPILGYTF.

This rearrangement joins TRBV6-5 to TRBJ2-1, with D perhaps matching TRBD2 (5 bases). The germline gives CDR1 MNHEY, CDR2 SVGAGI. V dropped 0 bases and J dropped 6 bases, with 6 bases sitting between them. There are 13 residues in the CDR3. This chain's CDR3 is CASSYSGSNEQFF. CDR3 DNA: TGTGCCAGCAGTTACTCAGGGAGCAATGAGCAGTTCTTC.

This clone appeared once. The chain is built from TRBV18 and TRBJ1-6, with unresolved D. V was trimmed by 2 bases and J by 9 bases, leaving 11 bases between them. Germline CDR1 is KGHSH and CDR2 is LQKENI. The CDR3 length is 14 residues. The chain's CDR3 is CASSPEGGGSPLHF. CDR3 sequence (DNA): TGTGCCAGCTCACCAGAGGGTGGAGGTTCACCCCTCCACTTT. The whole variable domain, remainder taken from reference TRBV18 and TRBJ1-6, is NAGVMQNPRHLVRRRGQEARLRCSPMKGHSHVYWYRQLPEEGLKFMVYLQKENIIDESGMPKERFSAEFPKEGPSILRIQQVVRGDSAAYFCASSPEGGGSPLHFGNGTRLTVT.

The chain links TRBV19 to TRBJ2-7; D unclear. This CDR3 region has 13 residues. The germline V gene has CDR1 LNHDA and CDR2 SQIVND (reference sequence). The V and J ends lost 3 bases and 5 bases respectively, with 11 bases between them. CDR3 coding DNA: TGTGCCAGTAGTATGGAGCACCGCCACGAGCAGTACTTC. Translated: CASSMEHRHEQYF. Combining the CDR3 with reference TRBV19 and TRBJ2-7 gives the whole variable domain DGGITQSPKYLFRKEGQNVTLSCEQNLNHDAMYWYRQDPGQGLRLIYYSQIVNDFQKGDIAEGYSVSREKKESFPLTVTSAQKNPTAFYLCASSMEHRHEQYFGPGTRLTVT.

The CDR3 sequence: CASSPGLATDTQYF. CDR3 nucleotides: TGTGCCAGCAGCCCGGGACTAGCGACAGATACGCAGTATTTT. The chain couples TRBV11-2 to TRBJ2-3; TRBD2 agrees at 10 bases. This CDR3 has 14 amino acids. V lost 5 bases, J lost 3 bases, and 2 bases stayed unmatched. Germline lookup yields CDR1 SGHAT and CDR2 FQNNGV.

In DNA form, the CDR3 reads TGTGCCAGCAGCATCGCCGGGACAGGGACAGATACGCAGTATTTT. It specifies CASSIAGTGTDTQYF. The chain uses TRBV5-8 and TRBJ2-3; TRBD1 aligns across 9 bases. The CDR3 sequence is 15 residues long. Germline CDR1 reads SGHTS; CDR2 reads YDEGEE. The J segment lost 3 bases and the V segment lost 4 bases, leaving 6 bases of the junction unmatched. Filled out from reference TRBV5-8 and TRBJ2-3, the complete variable domain reads EAGVTQSPTHLIKTRGQQATLRCSPISGHTSVYWYQQALGLGLQFLLWYDEGEERNRGNFPPRFSGRQFPNYSSELNVNALELEDSALYLCASSIAGTGTDTQYFGPGTRLTVL.

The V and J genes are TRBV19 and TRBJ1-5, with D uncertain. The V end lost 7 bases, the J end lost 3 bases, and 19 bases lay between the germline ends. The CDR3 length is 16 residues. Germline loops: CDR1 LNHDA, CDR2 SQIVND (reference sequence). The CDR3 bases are TGTGCCAGTACCACGATCGGAGGATACCCCAATCAGCCCCAGCATTTT. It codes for CASTTIGGYPNQPQHF.

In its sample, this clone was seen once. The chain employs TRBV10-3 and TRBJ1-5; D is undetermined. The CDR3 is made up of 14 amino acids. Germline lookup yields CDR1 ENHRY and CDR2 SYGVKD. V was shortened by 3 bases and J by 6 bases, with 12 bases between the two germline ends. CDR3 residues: CAISDRDLSQPQHF. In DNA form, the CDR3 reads TGTGCCATCAGTGACCGGGATTTATCTCAGCCCCAGCATTTT.

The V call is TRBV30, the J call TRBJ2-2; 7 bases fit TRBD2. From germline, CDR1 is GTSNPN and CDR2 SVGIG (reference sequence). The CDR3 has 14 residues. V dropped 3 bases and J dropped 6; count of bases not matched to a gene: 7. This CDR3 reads CAWRGGSVPGELFF. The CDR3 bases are TGTGCCTGGAGGGGCGGGAGCGTCCCCGGGGAGCTGTTTTTT.

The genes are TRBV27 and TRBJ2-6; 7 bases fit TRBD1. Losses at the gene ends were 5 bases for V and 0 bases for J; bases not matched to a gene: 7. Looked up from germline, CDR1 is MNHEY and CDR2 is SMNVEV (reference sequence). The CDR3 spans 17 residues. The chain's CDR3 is CASSPHRGTSGANVLTF. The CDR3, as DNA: TGTGCCAGCAGTCCCCACAGGGGCACCTCTGGGGCCAACGTCCTGACTTTC.

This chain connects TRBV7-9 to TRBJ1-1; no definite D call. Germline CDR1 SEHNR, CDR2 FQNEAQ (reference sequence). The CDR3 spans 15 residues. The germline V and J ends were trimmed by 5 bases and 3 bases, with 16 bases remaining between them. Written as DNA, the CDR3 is TGTGCCAGCAGCGACCAACCTAGGAGTTACACTGAAGCTTTCTTT. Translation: CASSDQPRSYTEAFF.

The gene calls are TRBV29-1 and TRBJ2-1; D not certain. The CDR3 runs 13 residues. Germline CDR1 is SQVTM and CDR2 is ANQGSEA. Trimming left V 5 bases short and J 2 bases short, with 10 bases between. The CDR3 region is CSVQADTYNEQFF. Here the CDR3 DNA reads TGCAGCGTTCAGGCAGATACCTACAATGAGCAGTTCTTC.

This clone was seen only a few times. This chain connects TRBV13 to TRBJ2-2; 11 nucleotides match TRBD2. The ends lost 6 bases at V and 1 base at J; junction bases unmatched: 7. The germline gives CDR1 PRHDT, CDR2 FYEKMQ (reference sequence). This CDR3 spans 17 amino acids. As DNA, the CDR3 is TGTGCCAGCAGTTTTAGCGGGAGGGCCTGGAACACCGGGGAGCTGTTTTTT. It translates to CASSFSGRAWNTGELFF.

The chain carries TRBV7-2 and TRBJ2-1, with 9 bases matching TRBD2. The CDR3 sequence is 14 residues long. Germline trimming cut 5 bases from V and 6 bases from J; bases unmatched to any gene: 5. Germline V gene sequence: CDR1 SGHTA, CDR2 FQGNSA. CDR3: CASSTRLAANEQFF. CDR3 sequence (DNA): TGTGCCAGCAGCACTCGACTAGCGGCCAATGAGCAGTTCTTC.

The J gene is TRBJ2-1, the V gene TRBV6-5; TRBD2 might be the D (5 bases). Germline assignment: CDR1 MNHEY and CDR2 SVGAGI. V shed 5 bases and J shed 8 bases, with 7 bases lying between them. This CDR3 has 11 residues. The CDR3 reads CASSPGDEQFF. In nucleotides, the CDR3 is TGTGCCAGCAGTCCCGGGGATGAGCAGTTCTTC.

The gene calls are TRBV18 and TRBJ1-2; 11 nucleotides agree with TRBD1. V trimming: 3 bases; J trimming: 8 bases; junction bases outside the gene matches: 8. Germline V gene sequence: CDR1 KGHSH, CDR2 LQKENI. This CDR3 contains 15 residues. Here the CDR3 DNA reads TGTGCCAGCTCACCTAAGGACAGGGGGCTGGGGGGCTACACCTTC. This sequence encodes CASSPKDRGLGGYTF.

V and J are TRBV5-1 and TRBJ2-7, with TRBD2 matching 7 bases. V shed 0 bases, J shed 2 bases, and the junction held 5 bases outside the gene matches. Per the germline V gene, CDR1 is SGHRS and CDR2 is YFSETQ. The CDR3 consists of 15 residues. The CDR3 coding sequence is TGCGCCAGCAGCTTGGTGGGGGGGGGTCCCTACGAGCAGTACTTC. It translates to CASSLVGGGPYEQYF.

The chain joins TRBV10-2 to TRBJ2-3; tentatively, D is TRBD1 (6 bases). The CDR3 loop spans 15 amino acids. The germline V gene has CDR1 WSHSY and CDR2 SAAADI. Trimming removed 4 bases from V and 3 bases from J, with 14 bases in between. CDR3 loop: CASSVELRGTDTQYF. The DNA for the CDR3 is TGCGCCAGCAGTGTAGAACTCAGGGGAACAGATACGCAGTATTTT.

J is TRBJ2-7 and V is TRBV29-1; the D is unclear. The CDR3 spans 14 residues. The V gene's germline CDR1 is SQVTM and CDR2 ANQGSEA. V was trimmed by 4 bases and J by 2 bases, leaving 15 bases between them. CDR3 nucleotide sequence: TGCAGCGTTGTTCGGAGTGTCGGAACCTACGAGCAGTACTTC. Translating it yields CSVVRSVGTYEQYF.

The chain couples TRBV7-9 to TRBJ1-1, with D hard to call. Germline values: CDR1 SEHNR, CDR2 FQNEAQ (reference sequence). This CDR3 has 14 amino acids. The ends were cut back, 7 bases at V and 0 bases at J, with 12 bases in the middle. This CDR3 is CASTKNAVNTEAFF. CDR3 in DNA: TGTGCCAGCACCAAAAACGCGGTGAACACTGAAGCTTTCTTT.

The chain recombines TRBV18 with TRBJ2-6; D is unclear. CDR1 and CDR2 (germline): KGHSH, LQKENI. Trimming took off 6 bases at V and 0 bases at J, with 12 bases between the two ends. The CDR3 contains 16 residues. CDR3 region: CASSPTQPSGANVLTF. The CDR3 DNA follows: TGTGCCAGCTCGCCGACACAGCCCTCTGGGGCCAACGTCCTGACTTTC.

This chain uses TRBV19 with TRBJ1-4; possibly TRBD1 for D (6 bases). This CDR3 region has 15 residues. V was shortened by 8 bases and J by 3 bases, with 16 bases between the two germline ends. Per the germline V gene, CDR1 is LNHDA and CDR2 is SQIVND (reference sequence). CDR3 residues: CASQDPGQANEKLFF. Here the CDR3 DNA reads TGTGCCAGTCAAGACCCGGGACAAGCTAATGAAAAACTGTTTTTT.

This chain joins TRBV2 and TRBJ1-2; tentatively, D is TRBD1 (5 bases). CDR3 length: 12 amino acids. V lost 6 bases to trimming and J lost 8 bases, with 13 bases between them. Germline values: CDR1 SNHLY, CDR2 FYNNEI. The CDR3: CASSPGTGGYTF. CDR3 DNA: TGTGCCAGCAGCCCTGGAACAGGAGGCTACACCTTC.

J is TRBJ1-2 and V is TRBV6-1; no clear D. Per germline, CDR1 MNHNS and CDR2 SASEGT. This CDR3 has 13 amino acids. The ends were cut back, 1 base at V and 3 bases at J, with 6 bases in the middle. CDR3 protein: CASSEERYYGYTF. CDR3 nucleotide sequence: TGTGCCAGCAGTGAAGAACGGTACTATGGCTACACCTTC.